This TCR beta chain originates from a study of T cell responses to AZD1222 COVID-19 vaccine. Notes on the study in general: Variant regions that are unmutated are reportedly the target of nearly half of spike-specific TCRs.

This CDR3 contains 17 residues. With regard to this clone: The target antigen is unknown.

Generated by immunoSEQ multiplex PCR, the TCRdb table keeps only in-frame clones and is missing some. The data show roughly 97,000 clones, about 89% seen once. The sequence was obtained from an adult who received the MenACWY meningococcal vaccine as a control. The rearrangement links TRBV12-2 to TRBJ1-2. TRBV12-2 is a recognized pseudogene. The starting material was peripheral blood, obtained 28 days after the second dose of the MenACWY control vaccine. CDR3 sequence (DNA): TGTGCAAGTCGCTTAGGCGCCCGGGACGGAGCTAACTATGGCTACACCTTC. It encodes CASRLGARDGANYGYTF.